This record covers a single T cell receptor beta chain. Its cognate antigen is unknown. This sample is part of a study of OX40 agonist ivuxolimab in advanced cancers. Study as a whole: Given to patients was ivuxolimab, an agonistic anti-OX40 (CD134) antibody.

Data came from immunoSEQ multiplex PCR; TCRdb stores just in-frame clones and leaves some out. The table lists under 80,000 clones, around 86% of them singletons, with approximately 0.72% in the top ten. Study-wide results and limits: On average, a greater number of expanded clones characterised CD8+ T cells relative to CD4+. CD4+ and CD8+ T cells in blood underwent clonal expansion by week 6 at 0.1 to 3.0 mg/kg. The authors did not determine the antigen specificity of the expanded peripheral T cells.

The sequence was obtained from an adult with an advanced solid tumor such as melanoma, head and neck, liver or kidney cancer. The sample in question was CD4+ or CD8+ T cells sorted from blood, obtained in a trial of the OX40 agonist ivuxolimab.

CDR3 residues: CASSPPRAGGGETQYF. Written as DNA, the CDR3 is TGTGCCAGCAGCCCCCCTAGGGCAGGGGGCGGTGAGACCCAGTACTTC. The chain recombines TRBV11-2 with TRBJ2-5; 8 nucleotides align to TRBD1. V dropped 5 bases and J dropped 5; count of bases not matched to a gene: 13. This CDR3 comprises 16 residues. Germline CDR1 reads SGHAT; CDR2 reads FQNNGV.